A selection of T cell receptor beta chains follows, all from one sample in a study of T cells after yellow fever vaccination. TCRdb reprocessed the 5' RACE reads with MiXCR, giving one entry per CDR3 protein. Here the sample spans approximately 260,000 distinct CDR3 sequences, roughly 5% being singletons. The sample here was CD4+ T cells sorted from PBMCs, taken on the day of the yellow fever booster vaccination. Receptors were obtained from a man younger than 30 who received the YFV17D yellow fever vaccine. Each CDR3 is given with its conserved first and last residue. The order of the fields is clone size, J gene, V gene, D gene, CDR3 protein, CDR3 DNA. The D gene is left open where the match is weak. A row's size may be missing; if present it is once, few, many or a size class.

clone_size: many
j_call: TRBJ1-1
v_call: TRBV20-1
d_call: TRBD1
cdr3_aa: CSARRTGGLTEAFF
cdr3_nt: TGCAGTGCTAGGAGAACAGGGGGGCTGACTGAAGCTTTCTTT

clone_size: NA
j_call: TRBJ2-7
v_call: TRBV20-1
d_call: NA
cdr3_aa: CSAVRGPYEQYF
cdr3_nt: TGCAGTGCTGTACGGGGCCCCTACGAGCAGTACTTC

clone_size: NA
j_call: TRBJ2-1
v_call: TRBV20-1
d_call: NA
cdr3_aa: CSARTSSSYNEQFF
cdr3_nt: TGCAGTGCTAGAACTTCAAGCTCCTACAATGAGCAGTTCTTC

clone_size: NA
j_call: TRBJ1-1
v_call: TRBV29-1
d_call: NA
cdr3_aa: CSVVVAEAFF
cdr3_nt: TGCAGCGTTGTGGTGGCAGAAGCTTTCTTT

clone_size: NA
j_call: TRBJ1-3
v_call: TRBV4-2
d_call: NA
cdr3_aa: CASSQEYAGNTIYF
cdr3_nt: TGTGCCAGCAGCCAAGAGTACGCGGGAAACACCATATATTTT

clone_size: NA
j_call: TRBJ2-2
v_call: TRBV11-3
d_call: TRBD1
cdr3_aa: CASSPRTGSTGELFF
cdr3_nt: TGTGCCAGCAGCCCCCGGACAGGGAGCACCGGGGAGCTGTTTTTT

clone_size: many
j_call: TRBJ1-2
v_call: TRBV28
d_call: TRBD1
cdr3_aa: CASSPETTGRSVGYTF
cdr3_nt: TGTGCCAGCAGCCCAGAGACGACAGGGCGGTCCGTTGGCTACACCTTC

clone_size: few
j_call: TRBJ1-2
v_call: TRBV5-1
d_call: NA
cdr3_aa: CASSFQGSIDYGYTF
cdr3_nt: TGCGCCAGCAGCTTCCAGGGGTCTATAGACTATGGCTACACCTTC

clone_size: NA
j_call: TRBJ1-5
v_call: TRBV7-2
d_call: TRBD1
cdr3_aa: CASSSNRGEQPQHF
cdr3_nt: TGTGCCAGCAGCTCCAACAGGGGAGAGCAGCCCCAGCATTTT

clone_size: few
j_call: TRBJ1-4
v_call: TRBV15
d_call: TRBD1
cdr3_aa: CATSRDWAGGVSNEKLFF
cdr3_nt: TGTGCCACCAGCAGAGATTGGGCAGGGGGCGTCTCTAATGAAAAACTGTTTTTT

clone_size: NA
j_call: TRBJ2-4
v_call: TRBV18
d_call: NA
cdr3_aa: CASSPFTLGGAKNIQYF
cdr3_nt: TGTGCCAGCTCACCATTCACTCTAGGAGGGGCCAAAAACATTCAGTACTTC

clone_size: few
j_call: TRBJ2-5
v_call: TRBV7-2
d_call: NA
cdr3_aa: CASSREGGETQYF
cdr3_nt: TGTGCCAGCAGCCGAGAAGGCGGTGAGACCCAGTACTTC

clone_size: NA
j_call: TRBJ1-1
v_call: TRBV6-2/TRBV6-3
d_call: NA
cdr3_aa: CASSYPWWGAEAFF
cdr3_nt: TGTGCCAGCAGTTACCCCTGGTGGGGCGCTGAAGCTTTCTTT

clone_size: few
j_call: TRBJ1-2
v_call: TRBV11-1
d_call: NA
cdr3_aa: CASSFLGRGYTF
cdr3_nt: TGTGCCAGCAGCTTTTTAGGGCGCGGCTACACCTTC

clone_size: few
j_call: TRBJ2-6
v_call: TRBV5-1
d_call: TRBD1
cdr3_aa: CASSLVGTVGANVLTF
cdr3_nt: TGCGCCAGCAGCTTGGTGGGGACAGTCGGGGCCAACGTCCTGACTTTC